Shown below are 29 T cell receptor beta chains from a single sample sequenced in a study of control samples from healthy donors and cancer patients. The table came from immunoSEQ multiplex PCR; TCRdb's copy has only in-frame clones and leaves some out. The sample lists more than 150,000 clones, 80% to 95% occurring once. Sequencing input: blood. Source of these receptors: a man aged 18 to 35 in good health.

V and J are TRBV2 and TRBJ1-4; D ambiguous. V lost 8 bases to trimming and J lost 8 bases, with 15 bases between them. Germline V lookup: CDR1 SNHLY, CDR2 FYNNEI. The CDR3 runs 13 residues. CDR3 bases: TGTGCCAGCCACCGAGGAGGGTCCGAAAAACTGTTTTTT. Its translation: CASHRGGSEKLFF.

This chain links TRBV5-1 with TRBJ1-5; tentatively, D is TRBD1 (5 bases). The germline V and J ends were trimmed by 0 bases and 4 bases, with 11 bases remaining between them. This CDR3 contains 15 residues. The germline V gene encodes CDR1 SGHRS and CDR2 YFSETQ. For the CDR3, the DNA is TGCGCCAGCAGCTTGGAAGGGGTCAGGAATCAGCCCCAGCATTTT. Translated, it gives CASSLEGVRNQPQHF.

Concerning this clone: One end of the junction fails to match germline, which may point to a read error. The genes are TRBV2 and TRBJ2-4; D possibly corresponds to TRBD1 (6 bases). This CDR3 has 15 residues. The germline V gene has CDR1 SNHLY and CDR2 FYNNEI. CDR3: CASSADSLAKNIQYF. CDR3 DNA: TGTGCCAGTAGTGCGGACAGCCTAGCCAAAAACATTCAGTACTTC.

This clone was detected only once. The CDR3 spells CATSRGGTGSYGYTF. Written as DNA, the CDR3 is TGTGCCACCAGTAGAGGGGGGACAGGGTCGTATGGCTACACCTTC. This chain links TRBV24-1 with TRBJ1-2; 9 bases agree with TRBD1. Per the germline V gene, CDR1 is KGHDR and CDR2 is SFDVKD. Trimming removed 6 bases from V and 5 bases from J; junction bases left unmatched: 9. The CDR3 spans 15 residues.

This clone has only a few counts. The genes are TRBV5-1 and TRBJ1-2, with a possible D match to TRBD1 (5 bases). The germline V gene has CDR1 SGHRS and CDR2 YFSETQ. Trimming stripped 4 bases from V and 4 bases from J, with 14 bases between. The CDR3 is 14 amino acids. The CDR3 nucleotides read TGCGCCAGCAGCCCCAGTCAGGGCCCCTATGGCTACACCTTC. This gives the protein CASSPSQGPYGYTF.

This clone was counted once. The V gene is TRBV21-1, the J gene TRBJ1-5; the D call in the table, TRBD1, was not verified against the DNA. TRBV21-1 is shown as a pseudogene. CDR3 length: 15 amino acids. Written as DNA, the CDR3 is TGTGCCAGCAGGAAACGGACAGGAGCAAATCAGCCCCAGCATTTT. It codes for CASRKRTGANQPQHF.

This clone was detected only once. V usage is TRBV12-5 and J usage is TRBJ1-1; TRBD1 might be the D (5 bases). With 1 base removed from V and 7 bases from J, the gap between germline ends came to 10 bases. The CDR3 extends over 13 amino acids. In germline, CDR1 is LGHNT, CDR2 FRNRAP. The CDR3 sequence: CASGLGGTGEAFF. The CDR3 nucleotides read TGTGCTAGTGGTTTGGGGGGCACGGGTGAAGCTTTCTTT.

This chain connects TRBV5-1 to TRBJ2-7; D is undetermined. The CDR3 runs to 16 residues. Germline V gene lookup returns CDR1 SGHRS and CDR2 YFSETQ. Between the trimmed V and J ends, which lost 0 bases and 2 bases, there was a span of 15 bases. The CDR3 sequence: CASSLGFGSATYEQYF. The CDR3 nucleotides read TGCGCCAGCAGCTTGGGTTTCGGGTCAGCTACCTACGAGCAGTACTTC.

The chain combines TRBV7-9 with TRBJ1-3, with D hard to call. Germline CDR1 SEHNR, CDR2 FQNEAQ (reference sequence). The CDR3 loop spans 12 amino acids. V dropped 5 bases and J dropped 4 bases, with 6 bases sitting between them. CDR3 in DNA: TGTGCCAGCAGCCGCCTCGGAAACACCATATATTTT. Its protein is CASSRLGNTIYF. Variable domain in full (rest from reference TRBV7-9 and TRBJ1-3): DTGVSQNPRHKITKRGQNVTFRCDPISEHNRLYWYRQTLGQGPEFLTYFQNEAQLEKSRLLSDRFSAERPKGSFSTLEIQRTEQGDSAMYLCASSRLGNTIYFGEGSWLTVV.

This clone was seen a handful of times. The chain is built from TRBV28 and TRBJ2-7; weak D call: TRBD2 (6 bases). V lost 10 bases and J 4 bases, leaving 14 bases between the germline ends. This CDR3 is built from 12 residues. Germline assignment: CDR1 MDHEN and CDR2 SYDVKM. This CDR3 reads CATRRGWYEQYF. The CDR3 bases are TGTGCCACCCGGCGGGGCTGGTACGAGCAGTACTTC.

Comments on this clone: Other DNA sequences in the sample encode the same CDR3. V gene TRBV18 combines with J gene TRBJ1-6, with D hard to call. CDR3 length equals 13 residues. Germline-derived CDR1 and CDR2 are KGHSH and LQKENI. Trimming left V 1 base short and J 10 bases short, with 8 bases between. CDR3 protein: CASSPQGNSPLHF. The CDR3 DNA reads TGTGCCAGCTCACCACAGGGAAACTCACCCCTCCACTTT.

V is TRBV7-3 and J is TRBJ2-5, with 8 nucleotides matching TRBD2. CDR1 is SGHTA and CDR2 is FQGTGA in the germline V gene. This CDR3 spans 15 amino acids. After removal of 5 bases from V and 2 bases from J, the junction contained 7 bases not matched to a gene. The CDR3 reads CASSPGGGGQETQYF. CDR3 coding DNA: TGTGCCAGCAGCCCGGGGGGCGGGGGGCAAGAGACCCAGTACTTC.

The chain links TRBV12-3 or TRBV12-4 to TRBJ1-2; 7 bases agree with TRBD1. After removal of 5 bases from V and 8 bases from J, the junction contained 8 bases not matched to a gene. This CDR3 spans 13 amino acids. As DNA, the CDR3 is TGTGCCAGCAGTCTCGACAGGGTGAGAGGCTACACCTTC. This encodes CASSLDRVRGYTF.

The chain links TRBV29-1 to TRBJ2-7; D remains unclear. The CDR3 spans 13 residues. The germline V and J ends were trimmed by 2 bases and 0 bases, with 8 bases remaining between them. Germline loops: CDR1 SQVTM, CDR2 ANQGSEA. CDR3 sequence (DNA): TGCAGCGTTGAAATGGAAAGCTCCTACGAGCAGTACTTC. It specifies CSVEMESSYEQYF.

The chain carries TRBV6-5 and TRBJ1-1, with no clear D. Germline values: CDR1 MNHEY, CDR2 SVGAGI. Trimming removed 8 bases from V and 5 bases from J, with 15 bases in between. This CDR3 has 13 amino acids. The CDR3 spells CASLLSLGTEAFF. CDR3 sequence (DNA): TGTGCCAGCCTTTTGTCACTGGGGACTGAAGCTTTCTTT.

J is TRBJ2-1 and V is TRBV6-5; 8 bases map to TRBD2. Unmatched junction bases numbered 5, after V lost 4 bases and J lost 6 bases. The CDR3 contains 14 residues. Germline lookup yields CDR1 MNHEY and CDR2 SVGAGI. CDR3 protein: CASSFRLATNEQFF. In DNA form, the CDR3 reads TGTGCCAGCAGTTTCAGACTAGCGACCAATGAGCAGTTCTTC.

The rearrangement joins TRBV12-3 or TRBV12-4 to TRBJ1-3; D gene unclear. The ends were cut back, 5 bases at V and 4 bases at J, with 6 bases in the middle. This CDR3 has 12 amino acids. Here the CDR3 reads CASSLQGNTIYF. The CDR3 DNA reads TGTGCCAGCAGTCTACAGGGAAACACCATATATTTT.

V usage is TRBV10-2 and J usage is TRBJ2-6; no firm D call. The ends were cut back, 6 bases at V and 0 bases at J, with 6 bases in the middle. The CDR3 length is 14 residues. Germline lookup yields CDR1 WSHSY and CDR2 SAAADI. The CDR3 region has the DNA TGCGCCAGCAGCACGGTCTCTGGGGCCAACGTCCTGACTTTC. This encodes CASSTVSGANVLTF.

The V and J genes are TRBV27 and TRBJ2-3, with 11 positions matching TRBD2. Losses at the gene ends were 5 bases for V and 2 bases for J; bases not matched to a gene: 9. This CDR3 comprises 17 residues. Germline V CDR1 and CDR2: MNHEY, SMNVEV (reference sequence). CDR3 in amino acids: CASSVIGGLAVTDTQYF. The CDR3 DNA is TGTGCCAGCAGTGTGATCGGGGGACTAGCGGTCACAGATACGCAGTATTTT.

The rearrangement links TRBV5-1 to TRBJ2-7; 9 bases match TRBD1. CDR1 is SGHRS and CDR2 is YFSETQ in the germline V gene. The CDR3 has 15 residues. The junction had 6 bases not matched to a gene; V was cut back by 4 bases and J by 1 base. Written as DNA, the CDR3 is TGCGCCAGCAGCCCGGGACAGGGTCAATCCTACGAGCAGTACTTC. It is translated as CASSPGQGQSYEQYF.

The chain is built from TRBV5-1 and TRBJ1-3, with 8 nucleotides matching TRBD1. This CDR3 has 14 amino acids. Germline CDR1 is SGHRS and CDR2 is YFSETQ. Losses at the gene ends were 4 bases for V and 0 bases for J; bases not matched to a gene: 0. The CDR3 region has the DNA TGCGCCAGCAGCACAGGGGGCTCTGGAAACACCATATATTTT. Protein product: CASSTGGSGNTIYF. The whole variable domain, remainder taken from reference TRBV5-1 and TRBJ1-3, is KAGVTQTPRYLIKTRGQQVTLSCSPISGHRSVSWYQQTPGQGLQFLFEYFSETQRNKGNFPGRFSGRQFSNSRSEMNVSTLELGDSALYLCASSTGGSGNTIYFGEGSWLTVV.

The chain uses TRBV2 and TRBJ1-5; D might be TRBD1 (6 bases). The CDR3 has 15 amino acids. The germline CDR1 and CDR2 sequences are SNHLY and FYNNEI. Trimming took 2 bases from V and 5 from J, leaving 13 bases between them. CDR3 sequence reads: CASSESFRGDQPQHF. Here the CDR3 DNA reads TGTGCCAGCAGTGAAAGCTTCAGGGGTGATCAGCCCCAGCATTTT.

The rearrangement joins TRBV10-3 to TRBJ1-3; 8 bases line up with TRBD1. V shed 7 bases, J shed 1 base, and the junction held 3 bases outside the gene matches. The germline V gene encodes CDR1 ENHRY and CDR2 SYGVKD. There are 14 residues in the CDR3. The CDR3 sequence: CAIMQGASGNTIYF. The DNA of the CDR3 is TGTGCCATCATGCAGGGGGCTTCTGGAAACACCATATATTTT.

The gene calls are TRBV7-8 and TRBJ2-7; TRBD2 aligns across 7 bases. After removal of 5 bases from V and 1 base from J, the junction contained 14 bases not matched to a gene. Germline lookup yields CDR1 SGHVS and CDR2 FQNEAQ. This CDR3 has 17 residues. Here the CDR3 reads CASSPPSAGLPSYEQYF. The CDR3, as DNA: TGTGCCAGCAGCCCCCCCTCTGCGGGACTACCATCCTACGAGCAGTACTTC.

The V call is TRBV5-6, the J call TRBJ2-5, with TRBD1 identical over 9 bases. The J segment lost 8 bases and the V segment lost 4 bases, leaving 12 bases of the junction unmatched. CDR1 SGHDT and CDR2 YYEEEE come from the germline V gene. CDR3 size: 15 residues. DNA for the CDR3: TGTGCCAGCAGCGACCGGGACAGGGCGGCGGGAACCCAGTACTTC. It translates to CASSDRDRAAGTQYF.

V gene TRBV27 combines with J gene TRBJ2-3, with TRBD2 as a possible D gene (5 bases). CDR3 size: 14 residues. V was clipped by 5 bases and J by 6 bases, with 15 bases between them. Germline V gene data show CDR1 as MNHEY and CDR2 as SMNVEV (reference sequence). CDR3 sequence: CASSPRTDEDTQYF. Written as DNA, the CDR3 is TGTGCCAGCAGTCCCCGGACTGACGAGGATACGCAGTATTTT.

The V gene is TRBV28, the J gene TRBJ2-3, with TRBD2 matching over 13 bases. The ends lost 3 bases at V and 2 bases at J; junction bases unmatched: 11. The CDR3 runs 19 residues. CDR1 and CDR2 from the germline V gene are MDHEN and SYDVKM. In DNA form, the CDR3 reads TGTGCCAGCAGTTTTGACGGACTAGCGGGGGCCCGATCCACAGATACGCAGTATTTT. It codes for CASSFDGLAGARSTDTQYF.

This rearrangement joins TRBV28 to TRBJ1-2; D perhaps matches TRBD1 (5 bases). The CDR3 length is 13 residues. V lost 5 bases, J lost 8 bases, and 15 bases lay in between. Looked up from germline, CDR1 is MDHEN and CDR2 is SYDVKM. The CDR3 DNA is TGTGCCAGCAGTCCCCACGGACAAGAAGGCTACACCTTC. Protein sequence: CASSPHGQEGYTF.

The rearrangement links TRBV3-1 (or the pseudogene TRBV3-2) to TRBJ1-5; 7 bases are a match to TRBD1. The V gene's germline CDR1 is LGHDT and CDR2 YNNKEL (reference sequence). J gave up 1 base and V 3 bases, and 9 bases lay outside the gene matches. This CDR3 comprises 17 residues. CDR3 bases: TGTGCCAGCAGCCAGGCACCAGGGGGTGGGAGCAATCAGCCCCAGCATTTT. This translates into CASSQAPGGGSNQPQHF.